This section outlines one TCR beta chain sequence together with its context. Its antigen specificity is not known. Base qualities were left out, and no much larger clone turns up one base away. Read against the paper, the sample's time point label means: less than five weeks on oral tofacitinib. The treatment or condition label here, explained by the study, means: oral pan-JAK inhibitor, 5-10 mg twice daily. Peripheral blood and lesional scalp punch biopsies were obtained from patients with alopecia areata. PBMCs were isolated by density centrifugation and stained for CD3, CD4 and CD8, and CD4+ and CD8+ T cells were sorted on a FACSAria. V was cut back by 4 bases and J by 2 bases, leaving a gap of 8 bases between them. CDR1 SQVTM and CDR2 ANQGSEA are derived from the germline V gene. Including the terminal cysteine and phenylalanine, the CDR3 comprises 12 residues. The read is trimmed to its CDR3 DNA, 36 bases read in frame from base 1.

This sample was included in a study of CD8+ T cells in alopecia areata (dated by TCRdb to the late 2010s). For the study in its entirety: Treated patients were enrolled in an open-label pilot trial of oral tofacitinib at 5 to 10 mg twice daily for moderate-to-severe alopecia areata. The SALT score, which quantifies the percentage of affected scalp surface area, was used to measure disease severity in treated patients. Scalp tissue and sorted CD4+ and CD8+ peripheral blood T cells from patchy and totalis/universalis alopecia areata patients and from healthy controls were covered by human TCRbeta sequencing. Tofacitinib was given for 6 to 18 months, followed by 6 months of follow-up off drug to assess delayed response and recurrence. Tofacitinib-treated patients had biopsies at baseline and at 4 and 24 weeks of treatment, with a later scalp biopsy in several patients. Scalp clonality was compared among normal scalp (n=4), patchy alopecia areata scalp (n=8), and alopecia totalis/universalis scalp (n=8). TCRbeta CDR3 regions were amplified by immunoSEQ multiplex PCR using 35 Vbeta forward and 13 Jbeta reverse primers. The RNA source kit depended on sample type: the PAXgene miRNA kit for fixed scalp, the miRNeasy kit for PBMCs, and the RNeasy kit for mouse skin. In both human patients and the C3H/HeJ mouse model, the study applied high-throughput TCRbeta sequencing to look at T cell clonal expansion in alopecia areata. Summary of the overall study and its limitations: During tofacitinib treatment, many expanded lesional clones remained in scalp and blood, and this persistence may partly explain relapse after treatment is stopped. Scalp TCR repertoire analysis is complicated because resident alphabeta T cells in normal human skin are also sequenced, whereas mouse skin is dominated by gammadelta T cells. Because the treated cohort was small and had just a single nonresponder, larger studies are needed to establish links between baseline CD8+ expansion and response. Higher clonality and more expanded CD8+ clones were observed in lesional scalp than in normal scalp, particularly in alopecia totalis/universalis, a finding suggestive of antigenic drive. Scalp clonality and the number of expanded CD8+ clones among the top 100 scalp clones were significantly decreased by tofacitinib. TCR sequences shared between patients were less clear than in mice, possibly partly because of HLA diversity in the patient population.

Library method: the immunoSEQ multiplex PCR assay. For TCR sequencing, RNA was extracted from every sample and reverse transcribed into cDNA to serve as template. SuperScript III was used for first-strand cDNA synthesis, primed with a 2:1 mix of oligo-dT and random hexamers. A synthetic immune receptor repertoire was used to measure amplification bias, and any remaining bias was corrected computationally. For the original study's pipeline: Raw reads were preprocessed to remove errors, and CDR3 was defined by IMGT conventions from the conserved cysteine to phenylalanine. To get clonality, Shannon entropy was normalized by log2 of the number of productive unique TCRs and the result was subtracted from 1. Whether each scalp clone was CD4 or CD8 was inferred by checking scalp TCRbeta sequences against the CD4 and CD8 repertoires from sorted blood. TCRdb limited this immuneACCESS table to in-frame rearrangements with V and J called. A share of clones is missing; checked studies link under half to unresolved V genes, and the rest is unexplained. From that table come the V and J calls and clone size; the DNA was used to work out D and trimming. Here the sample has 130,000 to 150,000 clones; about four fifths occur a single time. Jointly, the top ten make up 25% of the sample.

Recombination connected TRBV29-1 to TRBJ1-2; 5 matching bases give a weak D call of TRBD1. This TCR was sampled from a human donor with alopecia areata. The source was CD8+ T cells sorted from blood, collected at week 4, from a patient treated with tofacitinib. In nucleotide form, the sequence is TGCAGCGTTGGGGAGGGGAACTATGGCTACACCTTC. The translation is CSVGEGNYGYTF.